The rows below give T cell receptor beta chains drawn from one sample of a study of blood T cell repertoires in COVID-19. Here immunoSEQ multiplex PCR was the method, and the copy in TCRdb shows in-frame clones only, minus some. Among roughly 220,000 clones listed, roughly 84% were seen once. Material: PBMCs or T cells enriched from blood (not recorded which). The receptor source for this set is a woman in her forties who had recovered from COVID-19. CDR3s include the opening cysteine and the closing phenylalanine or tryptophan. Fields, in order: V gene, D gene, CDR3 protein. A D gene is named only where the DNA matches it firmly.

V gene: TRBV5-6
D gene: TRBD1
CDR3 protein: CASGQDTGELFF

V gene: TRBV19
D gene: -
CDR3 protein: CASRWSTNTEAFF

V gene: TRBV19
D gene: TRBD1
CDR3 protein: CASSIGGAGGRETQYF

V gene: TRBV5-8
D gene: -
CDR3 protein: CASSLESGGPYNEQFF

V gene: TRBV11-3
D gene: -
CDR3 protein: CASSLLLAGNNEQFF

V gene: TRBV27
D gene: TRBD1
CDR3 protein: CASSFRWDRDGYTF

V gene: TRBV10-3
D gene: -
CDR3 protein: CAISDRVNEKLFF

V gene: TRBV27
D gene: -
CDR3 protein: CASSLSRDYGYTF

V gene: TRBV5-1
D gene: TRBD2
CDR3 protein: CASSLEGGSSTDTQYF

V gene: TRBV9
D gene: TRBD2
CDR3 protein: CASSVGGGQGNEQFF

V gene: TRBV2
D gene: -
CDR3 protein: CASSDEHRDKGEAFF

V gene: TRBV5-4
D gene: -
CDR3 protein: CASSFFDRRPFGYTF

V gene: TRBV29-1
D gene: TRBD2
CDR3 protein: CSVDRTSGRNEQFF

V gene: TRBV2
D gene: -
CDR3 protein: CASTGIRTVPDTQYF

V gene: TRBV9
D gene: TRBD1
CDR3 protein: CASSEGATEIQETQYF

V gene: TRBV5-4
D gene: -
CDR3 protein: CASSPVANYGYTF

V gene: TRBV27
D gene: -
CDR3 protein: CASREQGTLYGYTF

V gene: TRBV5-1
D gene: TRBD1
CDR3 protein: CASSTGTGEIGYTF

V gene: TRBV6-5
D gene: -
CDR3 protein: CASSYSVTVNEQFF

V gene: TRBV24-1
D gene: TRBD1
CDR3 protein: CATSDFSTGGWTGELFF

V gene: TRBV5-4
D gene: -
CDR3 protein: CASSLAIGRAGELFF

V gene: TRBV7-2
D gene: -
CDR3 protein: CASSVTLADTQYF

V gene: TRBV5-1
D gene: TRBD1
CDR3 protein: CASRKEGARTEAFF

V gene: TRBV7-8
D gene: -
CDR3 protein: CASSLARRMSSGNTIYF

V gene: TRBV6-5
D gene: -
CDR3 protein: CAVLGGFGNTIYF

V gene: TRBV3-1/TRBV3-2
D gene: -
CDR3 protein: CASSLSPDSKMNEQFF

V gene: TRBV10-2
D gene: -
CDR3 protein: CASSGVQGKETQYF

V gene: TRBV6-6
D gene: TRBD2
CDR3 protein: CASGTSVEQFF

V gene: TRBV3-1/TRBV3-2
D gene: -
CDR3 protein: CASRQGSNEQFF

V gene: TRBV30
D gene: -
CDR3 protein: CAWGTSTDTQYF

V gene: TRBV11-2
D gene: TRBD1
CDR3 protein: CASSSIWTGETGYTF

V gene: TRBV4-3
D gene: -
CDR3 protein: CASSPGGVYGYTF

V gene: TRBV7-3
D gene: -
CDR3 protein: CASSARGSYEQYF

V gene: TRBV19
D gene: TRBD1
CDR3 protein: CASSRDRLTEAFF

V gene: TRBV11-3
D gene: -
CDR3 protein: CASSLGQVNTGELFF